A selection of T cell receptor beta chains follows, all from one sample in a study of vaccination and CD4 T cells after COVID-19. These receptors have no identified antigens. TCRdb passed the PCR reads through MiXCR, listing each CDR3 protein once. In the table there are fewer than 25,000 distinct CDR3 sequences, 49% of which are singletons. The material sequenced was CD4+ T cells from blood, cultured in vitro. The receptors originated from a human donor who had recovered from COVID-19. Both conserved end residues are part of each CDR3. D genes are given only for firm matches. Rows give clone size only sometimes, using once, few, many, or a class for an expanded clone.

J | V | size | D | CDR3 | DNA
TRBJ2-5 | TRBV20-1 | NA | TRBD2 | CSARGLTSGSSETQYF | TGCAGTGCTAGAGGTCTAACTAGCGGGAGTTCAGAGACCCAGTACTTC
TRBJ1-5 | TRBV6-5 | NA | NA | CASSYSRATNQPQHF | TGTGCCAGCAGTTACTCGAGAGCTACCAATCAGCCCCAGCATTTT
TRBJ2-1 | TRBV20-1 | NA | TRBD2 | CSARDSQRTSGSYNEQFF | TGCAGTGCTAGAGATTCCCAGAGGACTAGCGGGAGTTATAATGAGCAGTTCTTC
TRBJ2-5 | TRBV5-6 | NA | NA | CASSLAPRGTQYF | TGTGCCAGCAGCTTGGCCCCCCGCGGGACCCAGTACTTC
TRBJ2-2 | TRBV9 | once | NA | CASSSRPTGELFF | TGTGCCAGCAGCTCCCGGCCCACCGGGGAGCTGTTTTTT
TRBJ2-1 | TRBV15 | NA | NA | CATSRASRVPSYNEQFF | TGTGCCACCAGCAGAGCTAGCCGGGTTCCGTCCTACAATGAGCAGTTCTTC
TRBJ1-1 | TRBV20-1 | NA | TRBD1 | CSARDADRGNTEAFF | TGCAGTGCTAGAGATGCGGACAGGGGGAACACTGAAGCTTTCTTT
TRBJ2-2 | TRBV10-1 | NA | TRBD1 | CASSESTGMNTGELFF | TGCGCCAGCAGTGAGTCGACAGGGATGAACACCGGGGAGCTGTTTTTT
TRBJ2-5 | TRBV7-9 | NA | NA | CASSLVRETQYF | TGTGCCAGCAGCTTAGTTCGAGAGACCCAGTACTTC
TRBJ1-2 | TRBV2 | few | NA | CASSEQISWGYTF | TGTGCCAGCAGTGAACAGATTTCGTGGGGCTACACCTTC
TRBJ1-5 | TRBV6-1 | few | NA | CASRDLQGRALNQPQHF | TGTGCCAGCAGGGACTTACAGGGAAGAGCCTTGAATCAGCCCCAGCATTTT
TRBJ1-2 | TRBV5-4 | few | NA | CASSLTVGTDNYGYTF | TGTGCCAGCAGCTTGACCGTAGGGACGGATAACTATGGCTACACCTTC
TRBJ2-7 | TRBV7-8 | NA | NA | CASSGTAYEQYF | TGTGCCAGCAGCGGAACAGCCTACGAGCAGTACTTC
TRBJ2-3 | TRBV28 | NA | NA | CASTRGGERTDTQYF | TGTGCCAGTACTAGGGGTGGAGAGAGGACAGATACGCAGTATTTT
TRBJ1-2 | TRBV6-1 | medium-sized | NA | CASSKTTGGYTF | TGTGCCAGCAGCAAAACTACGGGAGGCTACACCTTC
TRBJ1-4 | TRBV7-8 | NA | NA | CASSGESVGEKLFF | TGTGCCAGCAGCGGGGAGTCCGTAGGGGAAAAACTGTTTTTT
TRBJ2-5 | TRBV24-1 | NA | NA | CATSDPNKVETQYF | TGTGCCACCAGTGATCCTAATAAGGTAGAGACCCAGTACTTC
TRBJ2-7 | TRBV28 | few | TRBD2 | CASRGSGRSYEQYF | TGTGCTAGCAGGGGAAGCGGGAGAAGCTACGAGCAGTACTTC
TRBJ2-7 | TRBV6-1 | few | NA | CASSYGRTGSSYEQYF | TGTGCCAGCAGTTACGGGCGGACGGGTAGCTCCTACGAGCAGTACTTC
TRBJ2-2 | TRBV21-1 | NA | NA | CASSIDPPGSAPGELFF | TGTGCCAGCAGCATCGACCCCCCGGGATCTGCCCCCGGGGAGCTGTTTTTT
TRBJ2-3 | TRBV11-3 | NA | NA | CASSLRDRATDTQYF | TGTGCCAGCAGCTTACGGGACCGAGCCACAGATACGCAGTATTTT
TRBJ2-7 | TRBV6-5 | NA | NA | CASSYSSRAGGEQYF | TGTGCCAGCAGTTACTCGTCCAGGGCAGGCGGGGAGCAGTACTTC
TRBJ2-1 | TRBV6-1 | few | NA | CASRIGHSLNNEQFF | TGTGCCAGCAGAATTGGACATTCGCTAAACAATGAGCAGTTCTTC
TRBJ2-7 | TRBV7-2 | NA | NA | CASSLVAHTPQYF | TGTGCCAGCAGCTTAGTGGCACACACCCCGCAGTACTTC
TRBJ1-6 | TRBV11-2 | NA | TRBD1 | CATSTGGSPLHF | TGTGCCACCTCGACAGGGGGCTCACCCCTCCACTTT
TRBJ1-5 | TRBV6-2/TRBV6-3 | NA | TRBD1 | CASNDRSGQGYQPQHF | TGTGCCAGCAACGACAGATCGGGACAGGGCTATCAGCCCCAGCATTTT
TRBJ2-2 | TRBV24-1 | few | NA | CATSDLDGGDTGELFF | TGTGCCACCAGTGATTTAGACGGGGGCGACACCGGGGAGCTGTTTTTT
TRBJ2-7 | TRBV5-1 | NA | TRBD2 | CASSAPGLAGLKMYEQYF | TGCGCCAGCAGCGCGCCGGGACTAGCGGGGCTCAAGATGTACGAGCAGTACTTC
TRBJ2-3 | TRBV7-2 | NA | NA | CASSPGPTSTDTQYF | TGTGCCAGCAGTCCAGGGCCTACTAGCACAGATACGCAGTATTTT
TRBJ2-1 | TRBV20-1 | few | TRBD2 | CSARGFATSGGSYNEQFF | TGCAGTGCTAGAGGGTTCGCTACTAGCGGGGGTTCCTACAATGAGCAGTTCTTC
TRBJ1-2 | TRBV18 | NA | NA | CASSPTPDYGYTF | TGTGCCAGCTCACCAACGCCAGACTATGGCTACACCTTC
TRBJ1-1 | TRBV18 | NA | TRBD1 | CASSYQGQFNTEAFF | TGTGCCAGCTCCTATCAGGGACAGTTTAACACTGAAGCTTTCTTT
TRBJ1-6 | TRBV28 | NA | NA | CASSSIRRGAYNSPLHF | TGTGCCAGCAGTTCTATACGCCGGGGAGCCTATAATTCACCCCTCCACTTT
TRBJ2-7 | TRBV5-4 | few | TRBD2 | CASSYSGGLWEQYF | TGTGCCAGCAGCTATAGCGGGGGCCTATGGGAGCAGTACTTC
TRBJ1-5 | TRBV20-1 | NA | NA | CSARERAAAQHNQPQHF | TGCAGTGCTAGAGAAAGGGCCGCCGCCCAGCACAATCAGCCCCAGCATTTT
TRBJ2-7 | TRBV20-1 | NA | TRBD1 | CSASPGQKIYEQYF | TGCAGTGCTAGTCCGGGACAGAAAATTTACGAGCAGTACTTC
TRBJ2-5 | TRBV20-1 | few | NA | CSASVPRARETQYF | TGCAGTGCTAGTGTCCCGAGGGCTCGAGAGACCCAGTACTTC
TRBJ2-5 | TRBV24-1 | NA | NA | CATSAGGQETQYF | TGTGCCACCAGTGCCGGGGGCCAAGAGACCCAGTACTTC
TRBJ2-3 | TRBV15 | NA | NA | CATSNPGSTDTQYF | TGTGCCACCAGCAACCCCGGGAGCACAGATACGCAGTATTTT
TRBJ2-3 | TRBV2 | few | NA | CASTGSYSTDTQYF | TGTGCCAGTACAGGTTCTTACAGCACAGATACGCAGTATTTT
TRBJ2-1 | TRBV7-3 | few | TRBD1 | CASSAQGVLAGLPYGNEQFF | TGTGCCAGCAGCGCCCAGGGGGTGCTTGCAGGGCTCCCGTATGGCAATGAGCAGTTCTTC
TRBJ1-2 | TRBV20-1 | NA | NA | CSASFSGGTNYGYTF | TGCAGTGCTAGTTTCTCCGGCGGAACTAACTATGGCTACACCTTC
TRBJ2-7 | TRBV19 | NA | TRBD2 | CASSIRREASYEQYF | TGTGCCAGTAGTATACGGCGGGAGGCCTCCTACGAGCAGTACTTC
TRBJ2-1 | TRBV19 | NA | NA | CASSISRLNEQFF | TGTGCCAGTAGTATTTCCCGCCTCAATGAGCAGTTCTTC
TRBJ2-7 | TRBV6-4 | NA | TRBD2 | CASSYSIAGAYYEQYF | TGTGCCAGCAGTTACTCGATAGCGGGGGCTTATTACGAGCAGTACTTC
TRBJ2-1 | TRBV20-1 | NA | TRBD2 | CSATNAPGREYEQFF | TGCAGTGCTACCAACGCGCCAGGGCGGGAGTATGAGCAGTTCTTC
TRBJ2-5 | TRBV28 | NA | TRBD2 | CASRVRVTGGLIETQYF | TGTGCCAGCAGGGTTCGGGTGACGGGGGGTCTAATAGAGACCCAGTACTTC
TRBJ1-2 | TRBV6-5 | NA | NA | CTSSSQDYGYTF | TGTACCAGCAGTTCTCAGGACTATGGCTACACCTTC